This record covers a single T cell receptor beta chain. Looked up from germline, CDR1 is SGHAT and CDR2 is FQNNGV. V was shortened by 2 bases and J by 2 bases, with 12 bases between the two germline ends. The CDR3 totals 15 residues. Whenever a sample was processed, at least 6 million PBMCs were isolated. A sample-barcoded 5' primer and a J-beta primer mix were used in a second PCR of roughly 6 to 11 cycles. TCRdb called the 5' RACE reads again in MiXCR, with one record for every CDR3 protein. Here the sample spans 800,000 or so distinct CDR3 sequences, around 50% being singletons. The record originates from a study of blood T cells in healthy people across ages.

Sequencing was done on a sample of blood. The V gene is TRBV11-2, the J gene TRBJ1-2; D is uncertain. The sequence came from a man at least 80 years old in good health. CDR3 coding DNA: TGTGCCAGCAGCTTACCCATGTTGGGGAACTATGGCTACACCTTC. Protein: CASSLPMLGNYGYTF.